Ten or more counts support the clone carrying this T cell receptor (beta chain). Between the trimmed V and J ends, which lost 7 bases and 0 bases, there was a span of 9 bases. CDR1 and CDR2 (germline): LGHNA, YSLEER. The CDR3 consists of 14 residues. This entry comes from a study of T-cell memory formation after mild COVID-19. TCRdb fed the 5' RACE reads into MiXCR, producing one record per CDR3 protein. Among nearly 110,000 distinct CDR3 sequences listed, about 15% were seen once. Sequencing was carried out using PBMCs or a T cell subset sorted from them (not recorded which). The sequence came from an adult woman who had mild COVID-19 (a few samples of this study predate the infection). Cell type and time point are not known. This chain links TRBV4-3 with TRBJ2-2, with D maybe TRBD2 (5 bases). CDR3 sequence reads: CASTLGANTGELFF. CDR3 coding DNA: TGCGCCAGCACCCTCGGGGCGAACACCGGGGAGCTGTTTTTT.